This TCR beta chain was documented in a study of cytomegalovirus exposure and HLA in healthy donors. Study outcomes and limitations: Per published accounts, TCR beta sequences correctly predicted the HLA-A and HLA-B alleles of most subjects.

V lost 1 base and J lost 5, with 9 bases in between. The CDR3 contains 14 residues. CDR1 and CDR2 from the germline V gene are LNHDA and SQIVND (reference sequence). Worth noting for this clone: The antigen remains unidentified.

Amplification used 60 Vbeta primers and 13 Jbeta primers. TCRdb's table, derived via immunoSEQ multiplex PCR, lists solely in-frame clones and lacks some. The sample has about 67,000 clones; the top ten hold approximately 5.3%. The chain carries TRBV19 and TRBJ2-1; possible D gene TRBD1, 5 bases. The source is a woman aged 40 to 50 in good health and CMV-seropositive. The sequencing input was PBMCs. In DNA, the CDR3 is TGTGCCAGTAGTATAGCCCGCAGGGACAATGAGCAGTTCTTC. Protein product: CASSIARRDNEQFF.